This T cell receptor beta chain was obtained from a study of beta chain features in type 1 diabetes. The study's findings and limits: The naive, central memory and Treg TCRB repertoires looked more alike in patients than they did in healthy donors.

CDR3 size: 11 residues. Trimming took 0 bases from V and 15 from J; bases not matched to a gene: 2. Germline assignment: CDR1 ENHRY and CDR2 SYGVKD. To note about this clone: Its antigen is undetermined.

Every bit of the isolated RNA underwent reverse transcription, so sequencing read expressed TCRB transcripts. The average read count of naive, central memory and regulatory T cell samples was around 3.8 million. The repertoire was sequenced with immunoSEQ multiplex PCR; TCRdb's copy has only in-frame clones and lacks some. The table records roughly 350,000 clones, approximately 10% of them present only once. The TCR comes from a woman in her twenties or thirties in good health. Sequenced: naive CD4+ T cells from blood. V is TRBV10-3 and J is TRBJ2-4, with TRBD1 matching over 7 bases. Written as DNA, the CDR3 is TGTGCCATCAGTGAGTCGGGACAGTTGTACTTC. Protein: CAISESGQLYF.